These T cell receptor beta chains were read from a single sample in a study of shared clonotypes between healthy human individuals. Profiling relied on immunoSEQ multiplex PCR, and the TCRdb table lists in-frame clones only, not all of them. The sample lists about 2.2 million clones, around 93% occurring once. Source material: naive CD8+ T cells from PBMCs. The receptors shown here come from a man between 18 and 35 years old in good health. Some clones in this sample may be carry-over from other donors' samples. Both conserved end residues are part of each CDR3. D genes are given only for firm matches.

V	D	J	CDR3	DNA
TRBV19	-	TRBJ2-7	CACGRRGEQYF	TGTGCCTGTGGGAGGAGAGGCGAGCAGTACTTC
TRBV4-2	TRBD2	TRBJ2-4	CASSPGLAGGNIQYF	TGTGCCAGCAGCCCAGGACTAGCGGGAGGCAACATTCAGTACTTC
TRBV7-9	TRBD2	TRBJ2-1	CASSLAFPLLAGEIF	TGTGCCAGCAGCTTAGCGTTCCCTCTCCTAGCGGGAGAGATCTTC
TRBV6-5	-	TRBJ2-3	CASSPGETSTDTQYF	TGTGCCAGCAGCCCGGGGGAGACTAGCACAGATACGCAGTATTTT
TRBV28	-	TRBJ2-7	CASSPTRGSAYEQYF	TGTGCCAGCAGTCCGACGAGGGGGTCCGCCTACGAGCAGTACTTC
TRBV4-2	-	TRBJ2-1	CASSQTNGGRDEQFF	TGTGCCAGCAGCCAAACGAATGGGGGTAGGGATGAGCAGTTCTTC
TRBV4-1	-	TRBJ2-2	CASSQVTRNTGELFF	TGCGCCAGCAGCCAGGTGACTAGAAACACCGGGGAGCTGTTTTTT
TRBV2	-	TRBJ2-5	CASSGSEGSQETQYF	TGTGCCAGCAGTGGAAGTGAGGGTTCCCAAGAGACCCAGTACTTC
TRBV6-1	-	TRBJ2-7	CASSPSSSYEQYF	TGTGCCAGCAGTCCATCGAGCTCCTACGAGCAGTACTTC
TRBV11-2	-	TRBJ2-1	CASSLDHRWERDEQFF	TGTGCCAGCAGCTTAGATCATAGGTGGGAGAGGGATGAGCAGTTCTTC
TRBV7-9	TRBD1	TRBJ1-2	CASSLVTPDRQYGYTF	TGTGCCAGCAGCTTAGTAACTCCGGACAGGCAATATGGCTACACCTTC